These 29 T cell receptor beta chains share one sample of origin, sequenced in a study of shared clonotypes between healthy human individuals. Naive CD8 cells lacked CD45RO, underwent positive selection for CCR7 and left out terminally differentiated effector memory CD45RA+ cells. Assay used: immunoSEQ multiplex PCR; TCRdb lists only in-frame clones, some missing. There are approximately 740,000 clones in the sample; more than 85% occur only once, and about 24% lies in the top ten. Sequenced material: naive CD8+ T cells sorted from blood. The receptor set was obtained from a man aged 25 to 40 in good health.

V gene TRBV7-9 combines with J gene TRBJ1-2; 9 nucleotides line up with TRBD1. The ends lost 6 bases at V and 5 bases at J; junction bases unmatched: 4. The germline gives CDR1 SEHNR, CDR2 FQNEAQ (reference sequence). The CDR3 spans 13 residues. In DNA form, the CDR3 reads TGTGCCAGCAGTCTACAGGGGGCATATGGCTACACCTTC. The encoded protein is CASSLQGAYGYTF.

The V gene is TRBV6-6, the J gene TRBJ2-7; 10 bases agree with TRBD2. V was clipped by 6 bases and J by 4 bases; unmatched bases: 12. The germline V gene has CDR1 MNHNY and CDR2 SVGAGI (reference sequence). The CDR3 is 16 residues long. CDR3 sequence reads: CASSSHLAGDTYEQYF. The CDR3, as DNA: TGTGCCAGCAGCTCCCACCTAGCGGGAGACACTTACGAGCAGTACTTC.

The J gene is TRBJ1-2, the V gene TRBV5-1; 7 bases agree with TRBD1. CDR3 size: 15 residues. Per germline, CDR1 SGHRS and CDR2 YFSETQ. V lost 4 bases, J lost 3 bases, and 9 bases stayed unmatched. This chain's CDR3 is CASSIDREAYYGYTF. Written as DNA, the CDR3 is TGCGCCAGCAGCATCGACAGGGAGGCCTACTATGGCTACACCTTC.

The V call is TRBV5-1, the J call TRBJ2-1, with 7 bases identical to TRBD1. CDR3 length: 14 residues. The germline V gene has CDR1 SGHRS and CDR2 YFSETQ. V dropped 4 bases and J dropped 7; count of bases not matched to a gene: 8. The CDR3 coding sequence is TGCGCCAGCAGCGACACAGGGGTGTGGAATGAGCAGTTCTTC. Translating it yields CASSDTGVWNEQFF.

V usage is TRBV28 and J usage is TRBJ2-7; 11 bases are shared with TRBD2. CDR3 length equals 16 residues. CDR1 is MDHEN and CDR2 is SYDVKM in the germline V gene. The junction had 10 bases not matched to a gene; V was cut back by 3 bases and J by 6 bases. The CDR3 region is CASSLYSSGRSGEQYF. CDR3 sequence (DNA): TGTGCCAGCAGTTTGTATTCTAGCGGGAGGTCGGGCGAGCAGTACTTC. The full variable domain, its missing parts supplied by reference TRBV28 and TRBJ2-7, is DVKVTQSSRYLVKRTGEKVFLECVQDMDHENMFWYRQDPGLGLRLIYFSYDVKMKEKGDIPEGYSVSREKKERFSLILESASTNQTSMYLCASSLYSSGRSGEQYFGPGTRLTVT.

This clone has only one observation. The chain is built from TRBV7-8 and TRBJ2-1, with 11 bases that match TRBD2. Germline loops: CDR1 SGHVS, CDR2 FQNEAQ. Trimming cost V 2 bases and J 7 bases; bases outside gene matches: 10. The CDR3 has 17 residues. CDR3 residues: CASSLQQLAGVNNEQFF. The CDR3 nucleotides read TGTGCCAGCAGCTTACAGCAACTAGCGGGAGTAAATAATGAGCAGTTCTTC.

The chain recombines TRBV7-9 with TRBJ2-7; TRBD1 matches at 10 bases. This CDR3 contains 15 residues. Germline trimming cut 4 bases from V and 3 bases from J; bases unmatched to any gene: 6. CDR1 is SEHNR, CDR2 FQNEAQ, per germline (reference sequence). For the CDR3, the DNA is TGTGCCAGCAGCTCGACAGGGGGCGCAGACTACGAGCAGTACTTC. Amino acid sequence: CASSSTGGADYEQYF.

The chain uses TRBV27 and TRBJ2-2; 7 bases agree with TRBD1. Unmatched junction bases numbered 8, after V lost 7 bases and J lost 0 bases. Germline V gene lookup returns CDR1 MNHEY and CDR2 SMNVEV (reference sequence). The CDR3 runs 16 residues. The CDR3 region is CASNSLGTANTGELFF. For the CDR3, the DNA is TGTGCCAGCAACTCCCTTGGGACAGCGAACACCGGGGAGCTGTTTTTT.

The chain has TRBV7-3 and TRBJ2-3; 11 positions match TRBD1. The length of the CDR3 is 16 residues. The germline V gene has CDR1 SGHTA and CDR2 FQGTGA. The V and J ends lost 5 bases and 4 bases, in that order; junction bases with no gene match: 8. CDR3 loop: CASSRTGQGAADTQYF. CDR3 nucleotide sequence: TGTGCCAGCAGCCGGACAGGACAGGGGGCCGCAGATACGCAGTATTTT. Full variable domain (outside the CDR3, taken from reference TRBV7-3 and TRBJ2-3): GAGVSQTPSNKVTEKGKYVELRCDPISGHTALYWYRQSLGQGPEFLIYFQGTGAADDSGLPNDRFFAVRPEGSVSTLKIQRTERGDSAVYLCASSRTGQGAADTQYFGPGTRLTVL.

This clone was picked up one time. The chain joins TRBV29-1 to TRBJ2-7, with D perhaps matching TRBD1 (6 bases). CDR3 size: 13 residues. Germline CDR1 is SQVTM and CDR2 is ANQGSEA. The ends were cut back, 5 bases at V and 0 bases at J, with 11 bases in the middle. CDR3 coding DNA: TGCAGCGTTCGGGACAACCTCTCCTACGAGCAGTACTTC. Translated: CSVRDNLSYEQYF.

The chain has TRBV19 and TRBJ1-4; D is unclear. Germline CDR1 and CDR2: LNHDA and SQIVND (reference sequence). V dropped 5 bases and J dropped 7 bases, with 14 bases sitting between them. The CDR3 is 14 residues long. CDR3 loop: CASSQASEGEKLFF. In DNA, the CDR3 is TGTGCCAGTAGTCAGGCCTCCGAAGGTGAAAAACTGTTTTTT.

The V and J genes are TRBV25-1 and TRBJ2-7, with a possible D match to TRBD1 (6 bases). Deletions cut 3 bases from V and 0 bases from J, with 9 bases between. The CDR3 contains 14 residues. Germline assignment: CDR1 MGHDK and CDR2 SYGVNS. The CDR3 is CASSDRGDSYEQYF. CDR3 in DNA: TGTGCCAGCAGTGACAGGGGTGACTCCTACGAGCAGTACTTC.

This chain joins TRBV30 and TRBJ2-1; a possible D gene is TRBD2 (6 bases). There are 17 residues in the CDR3. V lost 0 bases and J lost 4, with 19 bases in between. Germline-derived CDR1 and CDR2 are GTSNPN and SVGIG (reference sequence). DNA of the CDR3: TGTGCCTGGAGTGTACGGGATAGCGGCTCTTATTACAATGAGCAGTTCTTC. Translation gives CAWSVRDSGSYYNEQFF.

This clone was seen a few times. V usage is TRBV11-2 and J usage is TRBJ1-2, with D possibly matching TRBD1 (5 bases). Germline V CDR1 and CDR2: SGHAT, FQNNGV. The V end lost 4 bases, the J end lost 7 bases, and 16 bases lay between the germline ends. CDR3 length equals 14 residues. The CDR3 nucleotides read TGTGCCAGCAGCTCCCTTCGCGGGGGTCTTGGCTACACCTTC. This gives the protein CASSSLRGGLGYTF.

The genes are TRBV6-5 and TRBJ2-7, with no clear D. Trimming removed 2 bases at V and 2 bases at J, with 10 bases between. There are 14 residues in the CDR3. CDR1 and CDR2 (germline): MNHEY, SVGAGI. Here the CDR3 DNA reads TGTGCCAGCAGTTACGATGCAGATACCTACGAGCAGTACTTC. Translated: CASSYDADTYEQYF.

This chain connects TRBV15 to TRBJ2-5; 12 bases align to TRBD2. Germline values: CDR1 LNHNV, CDR2 YYDKDF (reference sequence). The J segment lost 4 bases and the V segment lost 4 bases, leaving 4 bases of the junction unmatched. The CDR3 contains 15 residues. The CDR3 loop reads CATSIRLAGAETQYF. For the CDR3, the DNA is TGTGCCACCAGCATAAGACTAGCGGGAGCAGAGACCCAGTACTTC.

This rearrangement joins TRBV7-6 to TRBJ2-1; maybe TRBD2 (5 bases). Germline CDR1 SGHVS, CDR2 FNYEAQ. The CDR3 extends over 13 amino acids. V was shortened by 5 bases and J by 5 bases, with 10 bases between the two germline ends. CDR3: CASSPDSNNEQFF. Written as DNA, the CDR3 is TGTGCCAGCAGCCCGGACTCAAACAATGAGCAGTTCTTC.

This clone was counted a single time. The rearrangement links TRBV11-2 to TRBJ2-3; possible D gene TRBD2, 5 bases. With 4 bases removed from V and 2 bases from J, the gap between germline ends came to 10 bases. The V gene's germline CDR1 is SGHAT and CDR2 FQNNGV. The CDR3 is made up of 14 amino acids. CDR3 sequence reads: CASSSWTDTDTQYF. As DNA, the CDR3 is TGTGCCAGCAGCTCGTGGACTGACACAGATACGCAGTATTTT.

The chain has TRBV29-1 and TRBJ2-1; TRBD2 agrees at 9 bases. The germline V gene encodes CDR1 SQVTM and CDR2 ANQGSEA. The junction had 5 bases not matched to a gene; V was cut back by 3 bases and J by 5 bases. The CDR3 sequence is 14 residues long. The CDR3, as DNA: TGCAGCGTTGAGGCGGGAGGGGGAAACAATGAGCAGTTCTTC. This gives the protein CSVEAGGGNNEQFF.

The chain combines TRBV7-9 with TRBJ2-1; 8 bases line up with TRBD1. The V gene end was trimmed by 7 bases and the J gene end by 5 bases; junction bases not matched to a gene: 7. The CDR3 runs 14 residues. The germline CDR1 and CDR2 sequences are SEHNR and FQNEAQ (reference sequence). This chain's CDR3 is CASTRDRPNNEQFF. CDR3 sequence (DNA): TGTGCCAGCACTAGGGACAGGCCCAACAATGAGCAGTTCTTC. Full variable domain (missing parts from reference TRBV7-9 and TRBJ2-1): DTGVSQNPRHKITKRGQNVTFRCDPISEHNRLYWYRQTLGQGPEFLTYFQNEAQLEKSRLLSDRFSAERPKGSFSTLEIQRTEQGDSAMYLCASTRDRPNNEQFFGPGTRLTVL.

The V gene is TRBV9, the J gene TRBJ2-7, with 8 bases identical to TRBD1. Germline lookup yields CDR1 SGDLS and CDR2 YYNGEE. The ends lost 0 bases at V and 5 bases at J; junction bases unmatched: 10. The CDR3 covers 16 residues. In nucleotides, the CDR3 is TGTGCCAGCAGCGTAGTTGGGACAGGAATCGCCCACGAGCAGTACTTC. This translates into CASSVVGTGIAHEQYF.

J is TRBJ2-1 and V is TRBV15, with D tentatively TRBD1 or TRBD2 (5 bases each). This CDR3 is 15 amino acids long. Trimming removed 2 bases from V and 4 bases from J, with 12 bases in between. The germline CDR1 and CDR2 sequences are LNHNV and YYDKDF (reference sequence). The CDR3 DNA sequence: TGTGCCACCAGCAGAACCGGGACCAGATACAATGAGCAGTTCTTC. This codes for CATSRTGTRYNEQFF.

This chain uses TRBV15 with TRBJ2-7; D not resolved. Germline V gives CDR1 LNHNV, CDR2 YYDKDF (reference sequence). The CDR3 sequence is 20 residues long. V shed 0 bases and J shed 7 bases, with 31 bases lying between them. DNA of the CDR3: TGTGCCACCAGCAGAGATTTGTTCCCTGCAGGCCTGGAGCTATCAATAGAGCAGTACTTC. It is translated as CATSRDLFPAGLELSIEQYF.

This chain uses TRBV7-2 with TRBJ2-3, with D possibly matching TRBD2 (5 bases). The germline V gene encodes CDR1 SGHTA and CDR2 FQGNSA. Trimming removed 3 bases from V and 6 bases from J, with 16 bases in between. CDR3 length: 15 amino acids. The CDR3: CASSLRELRADTQYF. The DNA of the CDR3 is TGTGCCAGCAGCTTGCGCGAGTTGAGGGCGGATACGCAGTATTTT.

V is TRBV7-8 and J is TRBJ2-5, with a possible D match to TRBD1 (6 bases). The V gene's germline CDR1 is SGHVS and CDR2 FQNEAQ. The CDR3 sequence is 15 residues long. Trimming removed 1 base at V and 1 base at J, with 10 bases between. The CDR3 loop is CASSLEAGAQETQYF. The CDR3 coding sequence is TGTGCCAGCAGCTTAGAGGCAGGGGCCCAAGAGACCCAGTACTTC.

This clone was observed once. V gene TRBV28 combines with J gene TRBJ2-3; a weak D match, TRBD2 (5 bases). V was pared by 5 bases and J by 5 bases, with 17 bases between. The CDR3 runs 15 residues. Germline assignment: CDR1 MDHEN and CDR2 SYDVKM. CDR3 nucleotides: TGTGCCAGCAGTAAAGATCGGCCTAGCCAAGATACGCAGTATTTT. Translating gives CASSKDRPSQDTQYF.

V usage is TRBV6-5 and J usage is TRBJ2-1, with no clear D. The CDR3 contains 11 residues. CDR1 and CDR2 from the germline V gene are MNHEY and SVGAGI. V lost 7 bases to trimming and J lost 8 bases, with 9 bases between them. CDR3 region: CASISNHEQFF. In DNA, the CDR3 is TGTGCCAGCATAAGCAATCATGAGCAGTTCTTC.

V usage is TRBV4-1 and J usage is TRBJ2-5; D is perhaps TRBD1 (5 bases). The CDR3 has 16 amino acids. CDR1 is MGHRA, CDR2 YSYEKL, per germline. Trimming shortened V by 3 bases and J by 3 bases, and 17 bases separated the two germline ends. The CDR3 spells CASSQARNLGEETQYF. CDR3 DNA sequence: TGCGCCAGCAGCCAGGCGCGAAATTTAGGGGAAGAGACCCAGTACTTC.

A word on this clone: Other DNA sequences in the sample encode the same CDR3. This chain connects TRBV4-3 to TRBJ2-7; D is unclear. In germline, CDR1 is LGHNA, CDR2 YSLEER. The CDR3 has 13 amino acids. The germline V and J ends were trimmed by 0 bases and 3 bases, with 6 bases remaining between them. The CDR3, as DNA: TGCGCCAGCAGCCAAGAACTGGGCTACGAGCAGTACTTC. This sequence encodes CASSQELGYEQYF.